One and the same sample provided the 24 T cell receptor beta chains below, sequenced in a study of cytomegalovirus exposure and HLA in healthy donors. Measured with immunoSEQ multiplex PCR; TCRdb has only the in-frame clones, and not every one. The data hold about 120,000 clones, with less than 90% observed a single time. Input material: PBMCs. Source of these receptors: a man aged 18-30 years in good health and CMV-seropositive.

The V call is TRBV4-1, the J call TRBJ1-1; tentative D call: TRBD1 (6 bases). Germline V gene sequence: CDR1 MGHRA, CDR2 YSYEKL. The ends were cut back, 6 bases at V and 4 bases at J, with 15 bases in the middle. This CDR3 spans 14 amino acids. The chain's CDR3 is CASSSQGGGTEAFF. CDR3 bases: TGCGCCAGCAGTTCACAGGGAGGGGGCACTGAAGCTTTCTTT.

The gene calls are TRBV5-4 and TRBJ2-2, with D perhaps matching TRBD1 (5 bases). In germline, CDR1 is SGHNT, CDR2 YYREEE (reference sequence). The length of the CDR3 is 17 residues. V lost 3 bases and J 0 bases, leaving 15 bases between the germline ends. CDR3 sequence reads: CASSSIDSRANTGELFF. In nucleotides, the CDR3 is TGTGCCAGCAGCTCTATCGACAGCCGCGCGAACACCGGGGAGCTGTTTTTT.

The chain has TRBV4-1 and TRBJ1-2, with D possibly matching TRBD1 (6 bases). V dropped 3 bases and J dropped 0 bases, with 14 bases sitting between them. This CDR3 region has 16 residues. Germline lookup yields CDR1 MGHRA and CDR2 YSYEKL. CDR3 nucleotides: TGCGCCAGCAGCCAGGCTAGGACAGTTTCTAACTATGGCTACACCTTC. Its translation is CASSQARTVSNYGYTF.

The chain joins TRBV9 to TRBJ2-2, with 10 positions matching TRBD1. This CDR3 is built from 17 residues. Germline V CDR1 and CDR2: SGDLS, YYNGEE. V was pared by 4 bases and J by 4 bases, with 10 bases of the junction left unmatched. CDR3 in amino acids: CASSNTAGQGTTGELFF. The CDR3 nucleotides read TGTGCCAGCAGCAACACAGCGGGACAGGGGACCACCGGGGAGCTGTTTTTT.

J is TRBJ1-4 and V is TRBV28; 8 bases map to TRBD1. Trimming removed 5 bases from V and 4 bases from J; junction bases left unmatched: 9. Germline V lookup: CDR1 MDHEN, CDR2 SYDVKM. This CDR3 is 16 amino acids long. The CDR3 region is CASSPWQGAVNEKLFF. CDR3 bases: TGTGCCAGCAGTCCCTGGCAGGGGGCTGTTAATGAAAAACTGTTTTTT.

The rearrangement uses TRBV6-6 and TRBJ1-1; D gene unclear. Germline CDR1 and CDR2: MNHNY and SVGAGI (reference sequence). Trimming shortened V by 6 bases and J by 3 bases, and 17 bases separated the two germline ends. The CDR3 covers 15 residues. The CDR3: CASSPGDLGDTEAFF. The CDR3 region has the DNA TGTGCCAGCAGCCCCGGGGATTTGGGAGACACTGAAGCTTTCTTT.

V and J are TRBV2 and TRBJ2-7; possibly TRBD2 for D (6 bases). This CDR3 has 15 amino acids. Germline CDR1 and CDR2: SNHLY and FYNNEI. V gave up 0 bases and J gave up 4 bases, with 13 bases separating them. CDR3 nucleotide sequence: TGTGCCAGCAGTGAAGCGTGGGGGGTGATATACGAGCAGTACTTC. This sequence encodes CASSEAWGVIYEQYF.

This clone was seen a single time. This chain joins TRBV25-1 and TRBJ2-7, with TRBD1 matching over 9 bases. The germline gives CDR1 MGHDK, CDR2 SYGVNS. V lost 1 base, J lost 3 bases, and 4 bases stayed unmatched. The CDR3 runs 15 residues. The CDR3: CASSESRTGDYEQYF. CDR3 nucleotide sequence: TGTGCCAGCAGTGAATCCCGGACAGGGGACTACGAGCAGTACTTC.

The sample holds a few counts of this clone. This rearrangement joins TRBV19 to TRBJ1-6; D uncertain. The CDR3 is made up of 14 amino acids. The germline V gene has CDR1 LNHDA and CDR2 SQIVND (reference sequence). V lost 6 bases to trimming and J lost 6 bases, with 12 bases between them. The CDR3 loop reads CASRTSGINSPLHF. In nucleotides, the CDR3 is TGTGCCAGTAGAACGTCGGGAATTAATTCACCCCTCCACTTT.

The chain has TRBV6-5 and TRBJ1-1, with unresolved D. The CDR3 loop spans 14 amino acids. Germline CDR1 MNHEY, CDR2 SVGAGI. Trimming shortened V by 0 bases and J by 1 base, and 6 bases separated the two germline ends. The CDR3 here is CASSYSFKNTEAFF. The CDR3 DNA reads as TGTGCCAGCAGTTACTCTTTCAAGAACACTGAAGCTTTCTTT.

The rearrangement links TRBV27 to TRBJ2-2; 7 bases align to TRBD1. This CDR3 region has 18 residues. Trimming at V came to 6 bases and at J to 4 bases, leaving 17 bases not matched to a gene. Germline CDR1 and CDR2: MNHEY and SMNVEV (reference sequence). The CDR3 sequence: CASRTLTGAFLSTGELFF. CDR3 bases: TGTGCCAGCAGAACCTTAACAGGGGCCTTCCTCTCCACCGGGGAGCTGTTTTTT.

The chain has TRBV2 and TRBJ1-1; D is possibly TRBD1 (6 bases). The CDR3 is 13 residues long. The V end was cut by 9 bases, the J end by 5 bases, with 16 bases between. The germline V gene encodes CDR1 SNHLY and CDR2 FYNNEI. The CDR3, as DNA: TGTGCCAGGCGTGGGGGCTCGGGAACTGAAGCTTTCTTT. The encoded protein is CARRGGSGTEAFF. Using reference TRBV2 and TRBJ1-1 for the parts outside the CDR3, the full variable domain is EPEVTQTPSHQVTQMGQEVILRCVPISNHLYFYWYRQILGQKVEFLVSFYNNEISEKSEIFDDQFSVERPDGSNFTLKIRSTKLEDSAMYFCARRGGSGTEAFFGQGTRLTVV.

The J gene is TRBJ1-2, the V gene TRBV27; the D gene is possibly TRBD1 (6 bases). The CDR3 consists of 15 residues. The V end lost 1 base, the J end lost 4 bases, and 13 bases lay between the germline ends. The V gene's germline CDR1 is MNHEY and CDR2 SMNVEV (reference sequence). DNA of the CDR3: TGTGCCAGCAGTTTATACCGGGGGGCCAGCTATGGCTACACCTTC. Its protein is CASSLYRGASYGYTF.

The rearrangement joins TRBV11-3 to TRBJ2-2, with D maybe TRBD2 (5 bases). This CDR3 is 16 amino acids long. Germline lookup yields CDR1 SGHNT and CDR2 YENEEA. Trimming took off 4 bases at V and 5 bases at J, with 17 bases between the two ends. CDR3 sequence reads: CASSYTPTTDTGELFF. CDR3 nucleotide sequence: TGTGCCAGCAGCTACACCCCGACTACTGATACCGGGGAGCTGTTTTTT.

The V and J genes are TRBV7-6 and TRBJ2-7, with TRBD1 matching over 9 bases. V trimming: 3 bases; J trimming: 0 bases; junction bases outside the gene matches: 12. CDR3 size: 18 residues. Germline-derived CDR1 and CDR2 are SGHVS and FNYEAQ. The CDR3 coding sequence is TGTGCCAGCAGCTTGCTAAACCGGGACAGGGATCGCTCCTACGAGCAGTACTTC. Amino acid sequence: CASSLLNRDRDRSYEQYF. The full variable domain, with the rest looked up from reference TRBV7-6 and TRBJ2-7, is GAGVSQSPRYKVTKRGQDVALRCDPISGHVSLYWYRQALGQGPEFLTYFNYEAQQDKSGLPNDRFSAERPEGSISTLTIQRTEQRDSAMYRCASSLLNRDRDRSYEQYFGPGTRLTVT.

The chain recombines TRBV2 with TRBJ1-1, with 7 bases aligning to TRBD1. Per the germline V gene, CDR1 is SNHLY and CDR2 is FYNNEI. This CDR3 has 15 residues. V lost 9 bases, J lost 1 base, and 11 bases stayed unmatched. The CDR3 sequence: CARLRRGQKNTEAFF. The CDR3, as DNA: TGTGCCAGACTCCGGCGGGGACAGAAGAACACTGAAGCTTTCTTT.

This chain connects TRBV27 to TRBJ1-6, with D unresolved. This CDR3 contains 13 residues. Germline V gene data show CDR1 as MNHEY and CDR2 as SMNVEV (reference sequence). Between the trimmed V and J ends, which lost 8 bases and 6 bases, there was a span of 11 bases. The CDR3 is CASRQWANSPLHF. The CDR3 coding sequence is TGTGCCAGCCGCCAATGGGCTAATTCACCCCTCCACTTT.

The J gene is TRBJ2-5, the V gene TRBV5-4; D ambiguous. Germline lookup yields CDR1 SGHNT and CDR2 YYREEE (reference sequence). This CDR3 is 15 amino acids long. Trimming removed 0 bases at V and 4 bases at J, with 13 bases between. In nucleotides, the CDR3 is TGTGCCAGCAGCTTGGTGGTAACCCGAGTAGAGACCCAGTACTTC. Residues: CASSLVVTRVETQYF.

The chain is built from TRBV6-5 and TRBJ2-2; 7 bases agree with TRBD2. The trim removed 8 bases at V and 6 bases at J, leaving 3 bases unmatched. Germline lookup yields CDR1 MNHEY and CDR2 SVGAGI. The CDR3 extends over 12 amino acids. The CDR3 coding sequence is TGTGCCAGCGGGAGGGACGCCGGGGAGCTGTTTTTT. It codes for CASGRDAGELFF.

The chain joins TRBV5-1 to TRBJ1-4; 8 bases fit TRBD1. CDR1 SGHRS and CDR2 YFSETQ come from the germline V gene. Trimming took 4 bases from V and 5 from J; bases not matched to a gene: 13. The length of the CDR3 is 17 residues. The CDR3: CASSRTLGTGDNEKLFF. In DNA, the CDR3 is TGCGCCAGCAGCCGGACATTGGGGACAGGAGACAATGAAAAACTGTTTTTT.

This rearrangement joins TRBV7-9 to TRBJ2-2, with a possible D match to TRBD2 (6 bases). The V gene's germline CDR1 is SEHNR and CDR2 FQNEAQ (reference sequence). Trimming removed 1 base at V and 8 bases at J, with 26 bases between. The CDR3 has 19 residues. The CDR3: CASSLGLGLTGGSAGELFF. The CDR3 nucleotides read TGTGCCAGCAGCTTAGGGTTAGGGCTCACCGGAGGGTCAGCGGGGGAGCTGTTTTTT.

The chain is built from TRBV9 and TRBJ1-1, with 7 bases aligning to TRBD1. V lost 3 bases and J lost 2; bases outside the gene matches: 4. Germline V gene data show CDR1 as SGDLS and CDR2 as YYNGEE. The CDR3 loop spans 14 amino acids. DNA for the CDR3: TGTGCCAGCAGCGATGACAGGGCCAACACTGAAGCTTTCTTT. Its protein is CASSDDRANTEAFF.

This clone was seen a few times. This chain joins TRBV5-6 and TRBJ2-7; D not certain. Germline CDR1 SGHDT, CDR2 YYEEEE. The V and J ends lost 3 bases and 0 bases respectively, with 13 bases between them. The CDR3 consists of 15 residues. The CDR3 spells CASSSLVAVSYEQYF. Here the CDR3 DNA reads TGTGCCAGCAGCTCGTTGGTGGCGGTCTCCTACGAGCAGTACTTC.

The chain carries TRBV5-1 and TRBJ2-1; 11 bases line up with TRBD1. V lost 3 bases to trimming and J lost 8 bases; unmatched junction nucleotides: 10. The germline gives CDR1 SGHRS, CDR2 YFSETQ. The CDR3 has 16 residues. CDR3 sequence: CASSSIGQGAKDEQFF. Here the CDR3 DNA reads TGCGCCAGCAGCTCGATAGGACAGGGGGCGAAGGATGAGCAGTTCTTC. Filled out from reference TRBV5-1 and TRBJ2-1, the complete variable domain reads KAGVTQTPRYLIKTRGQQVTLSCSPISGHRSVSWYQQTPGQGLQFLFEYFSETQRNKGNFPGRFSGRQFSNSRSEMNVSTLELGDSALYLCASSSIGQGAKDEQFFGPGTRLTVL.